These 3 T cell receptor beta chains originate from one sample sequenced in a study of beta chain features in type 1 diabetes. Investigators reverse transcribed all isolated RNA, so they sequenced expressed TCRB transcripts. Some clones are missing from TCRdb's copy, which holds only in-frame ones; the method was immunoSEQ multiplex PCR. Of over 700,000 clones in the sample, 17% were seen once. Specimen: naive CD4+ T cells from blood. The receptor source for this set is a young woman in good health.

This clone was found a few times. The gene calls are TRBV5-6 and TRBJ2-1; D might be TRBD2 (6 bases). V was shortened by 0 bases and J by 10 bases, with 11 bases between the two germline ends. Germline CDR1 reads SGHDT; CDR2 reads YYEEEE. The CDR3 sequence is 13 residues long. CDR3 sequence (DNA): TGTGCCAGCAGCTTGGGGTTCGGAGGGGAGCAGTTCTTC. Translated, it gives CASSLGFGGEQFF.

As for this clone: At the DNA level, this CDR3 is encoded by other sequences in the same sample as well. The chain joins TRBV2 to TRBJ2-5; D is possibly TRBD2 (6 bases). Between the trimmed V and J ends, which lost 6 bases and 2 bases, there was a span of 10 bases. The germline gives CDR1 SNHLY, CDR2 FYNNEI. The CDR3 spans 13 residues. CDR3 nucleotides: TGTGCCAGCAGCCGGGACTTGCAAGAGACCCAGTACTTC. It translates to CASSRDLQETQYF.

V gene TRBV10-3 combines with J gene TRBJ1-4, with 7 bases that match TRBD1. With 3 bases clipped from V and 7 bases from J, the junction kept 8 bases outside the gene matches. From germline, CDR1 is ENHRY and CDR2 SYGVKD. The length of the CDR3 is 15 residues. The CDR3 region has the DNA TGTGCCATCAGTGACAGGGGGGGAGCTAGTGAAAAACTGTTTTTT. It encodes CAISDRGGASEKLFF.